This T cell receptor (beta chain) originates from a study of blood T cells in healthy people across ages. Whole-study results and caveats: Per million T cells, TCR beta diversity dropped roughly linearly as age increased. Samples with more naive T cells showed higher observed beta diversity.

With a J-beta primer mix and a sample-barcoded 5' primer, a second PCR ran roughly 6 to 11 cycles. Each cDNA molecule was tagged by a template-switch adaptor that had 12 random nucleotides. TCRdb ran MiXCR on the 5' RACE reads and lists one entry per CDR3 protein. Among fewer than 1.5 million distinct CDR3 sequences, about 40% were seen once, and the ten largest hold roughly 7.7%. Only a few counts were recorded for this clonotype. Its specificity is not known. The CDR3 is 17 residues long. Per germline, CDR1 MGHRA and CDR2 YSYEKL. V lost 0 bases to trimming and J lost 5 bases; unmatched junction nucleotides: 9.

Source material: blood. V usage is TRBV4-1 and J usage is TRBJ2-3, with TRBD2 identical over 9 bases. This receptor was taken from a woman under 30 in good health. The CDR3 DNA reads TGCGCCAGCAGCCAAGATGGGGCTAGCGGGGCTGGAGATACGCAGTATTTT. It translates to CASSQDGASGAGDTQYF.